Following are 20 T cell receptor beta chains from one sample sequenced in a study of CD8 T cells in ankylosing spondylitis. Overall study results and limits: Ankylosing spondylitis blood appeared to carry a characteristic TCR beta motif of several highly homologous variants.

The antigens of these receptors remain unknown. MiXCR was run by TCRdb on the 5' RACE reads, yielding one entry per CDR3 protein. This sample has about 400,000 distinct CDR3 sequences, with about 22% found just once. Source material: blood, either unsorted or a sorted T cell fraction (not recorded which). These receptors were obtained from a male donor with ankylosing spondylitis.

The CDR3 bases are TGTGCCACCAGCAGAGGTAGGGGGTTCAATCAGCCCCAGCATTTT. It is translated as CATSRGRGFNQPQHF. The chain is built from TRBV15 and TRBJ1-5, with a possible D match to TRBD1 (6 bases). The CDR3 is 15 amino acids. The germline V gene encodes CDR1 LNHNV and CDR2 YYDKDF (reference sequence). V was clipped by 1 base and J by 3 bases, with 10 bases between them.

The chain recombines TRBV29-1 with TRBJ1-3, with D maybe TRBD1 (6 bases). The CDR3 is made up of 12 amino acids. Germline V gene sequence: CDR1 SQVTM, CDR2 ANQGSEA. Trimming cost V 7 bases and J 2 bases, with 9 bases left between them. Written as DNA, the CDR3 is TGCAGCGCCTGGACAGCTGGAAACACCATATATTTT. Residues: CSAWTAGNTIYF.

This clonotype was picked up a small number of times. The chain links TRBV28 to TRBJ2-2, with D perhaps matching TRBD1 (6 bases). V was pared by 7 bases and J by 4 bases, with 10 bases between. CDR3 length: 13 amino acids. Germline CDR1 reads MDHEN; CDR2 reads SYDVKM. This chain's CDR3 is CASNRAFTGELFF. Here the CDR3 DNA reads TGTGCCAGCAACAGGGCCTTCACCGGGGAGCTGTTTTTT.

The V call is TRBV15, the J call TRBJ2-2; D remains ambiguous. The CDR3 spans 13 residues. Germline V gene data show CDR1 as LNHNV and CDR2 as YYDKDF (reference sequence). With 8 bases removed from V and 0 bases from J, the gap between germline ends came to 7 bases. For the CDR3, the DNA is TGTGCCACCGGCCTCACGAACACCGGGGAGCTGTTTTTT. It specifies CATGLTNTGELFF. The full variable domain, completed using reference TRBV15 and TRBJ2-2, is DAMVIQNPRYQVTQFGKPVTLSCSQTLNHNVMYWYQQKSSQAPKLLFHYYDKDFNNEADTPDNFQSRRPNTSFCFLDIRSPGLGDTAMYLCATGLTNTGELFFGEGSRLTVL.

The chain carries TRBV20-1 and TRBJ2-3; 13 nucleotides match TRBD2. The germline gives CDR1 DFQATT, CDR2 SNEGSKA (reference sequence). This CDR3 has 14 residues. With 5 bases clipped from V and 3 bases from J, the junction kept 2 bases outside the gene matches. The CDR3 DNA reads TGCAGTGCTGGGGGACTAGCGGGAACAGATACGCAGTATTTT. Amino acid sequence: CSAGGLAGTDTQYF.

The chain joins TRBV14 to TRBJ2-3; 12 nucleotides match TRBD2. V shed 4 bases and J 3 bases; nucleotides not matched to a gene: 11. CDR3 length: 18 amino acids. Germline CDR1 SGHDN, CDR2 FVKESK. The CDR3 loop is CASSPRGAGTSGTDTQYF. For the CDR3, the DNA is TGTGCCAGCAGCCCACGGGGCGCCGGGACTAGCGGGACAGATACGCAGTATTTT.

The chain links TRBV5-1 to TRBJ1-5; TRBD1 agrees at 7 bases. This CDR3 has 15 amino acids. With V trimmed by 2 bases and J by 4 bases, 6 bases remained unmatched. Germline CDR1 and CDR2: SGHRS and YFSETQ. CDR3 coding DNA: TGCGCCAGCAGCTTCACAGGGGATTGGAATCAGCCCCAGCATTTT. Translated, it gives CASSFTGDWNQPQHF. The complete variable domain, with remaining parts taken from reference TRBV5-1 and TRBJ1-5, reads KAGVTQTPRYLIKTRGQQVTLSCSPISGHRSVSWYQQTPGQGLQFLFEYFSETQRNKGNFPGRFSGRQFSNSRSEMNVSTLELGDSALYLCASSFTGDWNQPQHFGDGTRLSIL.

The chain uses TRBV3-1 and TRBJ2-7; maybe TRBD1 (5 bases). Germline V lookup: CDR1 LGHDT, CDR2 YNNKEL (reference sequence). Trimming stripped 2 bases from V and 3 bases from J, with 11 bases between. The CDR3 is 14 residues long. The CDR3: CASSQSRGYYEQYF. For the CDR3, the DNA is TGTGCCAGCAGCCAAAGTAGGGGCTACTACGAGCAGTACTTC.

The V call is TRBV4-2, the J call TRBJ2-7, with D unclear. V lost 4 bases and J lost 4, with 14 bases in between. This CDR3 comprises 14 residues. Per the germline V gene, CDR1 is LGHNA and CDR2 is YNFKEQ. CDR3 sequence: CASSRSERMYEQYF. DNA of the CDR3: TGTGCCAGCAGCCGATCGGAGAGGATGTACGAGCAGTACTTC.

This clonotype has a count of ten or more. The chain employs TRBV14 and TRBJ1-1; the D gene is possibly TRBD1 (6 bases). The CDR3 has 13 amino acids. The V end lost 3 bases, the J end lost 10 bases, and 15 bases lay between the germline ends. CDR1 is SGHDN, CDR2 FVKESK, per germline. The CDR3 sequence: CASSQGAYGLAFF. The CDR3 DNA is TGTGCCAGCAGCCAGGGGGCCTACGGGTTAGCTTTCTTT. The full variable domain, in which reference TRBV14 and TRBJ1-1 provide the parts outside the CDR3, is EAGVTQFPSHSVIEKGQTVTLRCDPISGHDNLYWYRRVMGKEIKFLLHFVKESKQDESGMPNNRFLAERTGGTYSTLKVQPAELEDSGVYFCASSQGAYGLAFFGQGTRLTVV.

The chain employs TRBV6-1 and TRBJ2-2, with 9 bases matching TRBD1. The CDR3 is made up of 14 amino acids. Germline-derived CDR1 and CDR2 are MNHNS and SASEGT. After removal of 4 bases from V and 5 bases from J, the junction contained 2 bases not matched to a gene. The CDR3 reads CASSAGTGTGELFF. Written as DNA, the CDR3 is TGTGCCAGCAGTGCCGGGACAGGGACCGGGGAGCTGTTTTTT.

This clonotype appeared a few times. The chain recombines TRBV20-1 with TRBJ2-3, with 11 bases aligning to TRBD2. In germline, CDR1 is DFQATT, CDR2 SNEGSKA (reference sequence). The CDR3 has 14 amino acids. Trimming took 6 bases from V and 7 from J; bases not matched to a gene: 9. The CDR3 region has the DNA TGCAGTGCCCCCGGACTAGCGGGTCAGAATACGCAGTATTTT. Translated, it gives CSAPGLAGQNTQYF.

In this sample, this clonotype turned up a few times. The CDR3 here is CATSAPSGVNNEQFF. CDR3 coding DNA: TGTGCCACCAGTGCACCTAGCGGGGTAAACAATGAGCAGTTCTTC. This chain uses TRBV24-1 with TRBJ2-1; 9 bases line up with TRBD2. This CDR3 has 15 residues. V lost 5 bases, J lost 5 bases, and 6 bases stayed unmatched. Germline V gene data show CDR1 as KGHDR and CDR2 as SFDVKD.

The rearrangement links TRBV5-1 to TRBJ2-7; 9 bases line up with TRBD1. V shed 0 bases, J shed 5 bases, and the junction held 6 bases outside the gene matches. The germline V gene encodes CDR1 SGHRS and CDR2 YFSETQ. The CDR3 is 15 amino acids. CDR3 sequence (DNA): TGCGCCAGCAGCTTGGGAACCAGGACAGGGGACGAGCAGTACTTC. Residues: CASSLGTRTGDEQYF.

The rearrangement uses TRBV7-3 and TRBJ2-7; 9 bases map to TRBD2. The CDR3 is 15 amino acids. V lost 1 base and J lost 2; bases outside the gene matches: 3. In germline, CDR1 is SGHTA, CDR2 FQGTGA. The CDR3 bases are TGTGCCAGCAGCTTAAGTAGCGGGAGCGCCTACGAGCAGTACTTC. The encoded protein is CASSLSSGSAYEQYF.

The sample holds a few counts of this clonotype. CDR3 region: CASSFRAGGFSGYTF. The CDR3 nucleotides read TGCGCCAGCAGCTTTAGGGCAGGGGGATTTTCTGGCTACACCTTC. The chain combines TRBV5-1 with TRBJ1-2; TRBD1 matches at 7 bases. This CDR3 is built from 15 residues. J lost 7 bases, V lost 2 bases, and 11 bases had no gene match. Germline CDR1 is SGHRS and CDR2 is YFSETQ.

The V and J genes are TRBV20-1 and TRBJ2-3, with 8 bases aligning to TRBD2. The CDR3 is 16 amino acids. In germline, CDR1 is DFQATT, CDR2 SNEGSKA (reference sequence). With V trimmed by 0 bases and J by 3 bases, 8 bases remained unmatched. The CDR3 here is CSAREIAGRVTDTQYF. CDR3 DNA sequence: TGCAGTGCTAGAGAGATAGCGGGAAGGGTAACAGATACGCAGTATTTT.

This clonotype occurred once. V is TRBV7-8 and J is TRBJ2-2; unclear D gene. Trimming removed 5 bases at V and 4 bases at J, with 11 bases between. The CDR3 has 14 amino acids. Germline lookup yields CDR1 SGHVS and CDR2 FQNEAQ. The DNA of the CDR3 is TGTGCCAGCAGCCGCCAGTTGGTCACCGGGGAGCTGTTTTTT. This codes for CASSRQLVTGELFF.

This chain joins TRBV15 and TRBJ1-5; D is unclear. The V gene's germline CDR1 is LNHNV and CDR2 YYDKDF (reference sequence). CDR3 length: 12 residues. Between the trimmed V and J ends, which lost 1 base and 7 bases, there was a span of 5 bases. CDR3 sequence: CATSRVAQPQHF. As DNA, the CDR3 is TGTGCCACCAGCAGAGTTGCGCAGCCCCAGCATTTT.

The table lists this clonotype with a few counts. The J gene is TRBJ2-3, the V gene TRBV20-1, with TRBD2 matching 11 bases. V lost 2 bases and J lost 2; bases outside the gene matches: 6. There are 16 residues in the CDR3. CDR1 and CDR2 (germline): DFQATT, SNEGSKA (reference sequence). The CDR3 DNA sequence: TGCAGTGCTAGACTAGCGGGAGGCGGGGTCACAGATACGCAGTATTTT. It yields the protein CSARLAGGGVTDTQYF.